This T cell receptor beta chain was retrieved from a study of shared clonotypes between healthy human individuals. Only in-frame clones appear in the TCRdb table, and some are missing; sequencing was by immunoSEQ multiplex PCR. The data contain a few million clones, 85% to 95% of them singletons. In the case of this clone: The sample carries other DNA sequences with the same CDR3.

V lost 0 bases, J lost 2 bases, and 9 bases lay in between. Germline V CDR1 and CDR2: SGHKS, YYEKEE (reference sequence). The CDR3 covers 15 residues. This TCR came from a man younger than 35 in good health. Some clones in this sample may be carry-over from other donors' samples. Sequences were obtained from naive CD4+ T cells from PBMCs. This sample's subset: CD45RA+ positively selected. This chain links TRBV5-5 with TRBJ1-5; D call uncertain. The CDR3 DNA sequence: TGTGCCAGCAGCTTGGTAGCCGGGGGCAATCAGCCCCAGCATTTT. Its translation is CASSLVAGGNQPQHF.